The T cell receptor (beta chain) described here comes from a study of T cell responses to AZD1222 COVID-19 vaccine. This clone has only one observation. This table comes from immunoSEQ multiplex PCR, and its TCRdb copy is limited to in-frame clones, with some not included. This table has roughly 90,000 clones, 70% to 90% appearing once. Germline CDR1 and CDR2: SGHVS and FQNEAQ. The CDR3 covers 13 residues. Trimming removed 3 bases at V and 2 bases at J, with 6 bases between. Sequencing was performed on peripheral blood, taken on day 0 of AZD1222 vaccination. This receptor was obtained from an adult in good health. V gene TRBV7-8 combines with J gene TRBJ2-3, with D hard to call. CDR3 region: CASSLTPTDTQYF. CDR3 sequence (DNA): TGTGCCAGCAGCTTGACACCCACAGATACGCAGTATTTT. Together with reference TRBV7-8 and TRBJ2-3, the CDR3 gives the full variable domain: GAGVSQSPRYKVAKRGQDVALRCDPISGHVSLFWYQQALGQGPEFLTYFQNEAQLDKSGLPSDRFFAERPEGSVSTLKIQRTQQEDSAVYLCASSLTPTDTQYFGPGTRLTVL.